This passage covers 11 T cell receptor beta chains from one sample sequenced in a study of blood T cell repertoires in COVID-19. The data were produced by immunoSEQ multiplex PCR, yet TCRdb's version contains in-frame clones alone and is incomplete. Altogether about 260,000 clones are present, 88% being singletons, with the ten largest covering 9.5% to 13%. The specimen sequenced was peripheral blood. The receptors were gathered from a woman aged 70 to 79 with COVID-19, enrolled during active disease.

CDR3: CAWSPVHTGELFF. In nucleotides, the CDR3 is TGTGCCTGGAGTCCGGTTCACACCGGGGAGCTGTTTTTT. The rearrangement links TRBV30 to TRBJ2-2; no clear D. The CDR3 has 13 residues. Germline-derived CDR1 and CDR2 are GTSNPN and SVGIG (reference sequence). V was shortened by 2 bases and J by 3 bases, with 7 bases between the two germline ends.

This chain uses TRBV3-1 (or the pseudogene TRBV3-2) with TRBJ1-1; D might be TRBD1 (5 bases). The ends were cut back, 4 bases at V and 5 bases at J, with 11 bases in the middle. CDR3 size: 13 residues. Per germline, CDR1 LGHDT and CDR2 YNNKEL (reference sequence). The CDR3 DNA is TGTGCCAGCAGCCCTGGGGCCCGAACTGAAGCTTTCTTT. Amino acids: CASSPGARTEAFF.

The chain has TRBV11-2 and TRBJ2-5; 7 bases map to TRBD1. Germline CDR1 and CDR2: SGHAT and FQNNGV. The CDR3 consists of 15 residues. Trimming at V came to 0 bases and at J to 5 bases, leaving 6 bases not matched to a gene. The CDR3 DNA sequence: TGTGCCAGCAGCTTAGAAAGAGTCAGGGGGGAGACCCAGTACTTC. It translates to CASSLERVRGETQYF.

The V call is TRBV30, the J call TRBJ1-5; TRBD1 might be the D (5 bases). Between the trimmed V and J ends, which lost 0 bases and 3 bases, there was a span of 12 bases. Germline V gene lookup returns CDR1 GTSNPN and CDR2 SVGIG (reference sequence). The CDR3 extends over 15 amino acids. The CDR3 nucleotides read TGTGCCTGGAGTGTCGGAGACAGCTCCAATCAGCCCCAGCATTTT. Protein product: CAWSVGDSSNQPQHF.

This clone came up a few times. The genes are TRBV28 and TRBJ2-7; D call uncertain. Trimming cost V 3 bases and J 0 bases, with 9 bases left between them. The CDR3 consists of 14 residues. In germline, CDR1 is MDHEN, CDR2 SYDVKM. CDR3 amino acids: CASSFELYSYEQYF. The CDR3 DNA follows: TGTGCCAGCAGTTTCGAGCTGTACTCCTACGAGCAGTACTTC.

The rearrangement uses TRBV6-5 and TRBJ2-5, with D possibly matching TRBD1 (6 bases). V shed 2 bases and J shed 5 bases, with 15 bases lying between them. The CDR3 consists of 15 residues. From germline, CDR1 is MNHEY and CDR2 SVGAGI. The CDR3 sequence: CASSYPHRVEETQYF. The DNA for the CDR3 is TGTGCCAGCAGTTACCCTCACAGGGTAGAGGAGACCCAGTACTTC.

V is TRBV24-1 and J is TRBJ2-2, with D maybe TRBD2 (6 bases). This CDR3 spans 16 amino acids. Trimming left V 9 bases short and J 4 bases short, with 20 bases between. Germline assignment: CDR1 KGHDR and CDR2 SFDVKD. CDR3 protein: CATVGGSGIGTGELFF. DNA of the CDR3: TGTGCCACCGTGGGAGGAAGTGGGATTGGCACCGGGGAGCTGTTTTTT.

This rearrangement joins TRBV19 to TRBJ1-5; no clear D gene. Germline V gene data show CDR1 as LNHDA and CDR2 as SQIVND (reference sequence). The CDR3 is 13 residues long. V lost 4 bases to trimming and J lost 5 bases, with 9 bases between them. CDR3 residues: CASSTRVHQPQHF. DNA for the CDR3: TGTGCCAGTAGTACCCGGGTGCATCAGCCCCAGCATTTT.

The chain has TRBV6-6 and TRBJ1-4, with 10 positions matching TRBD1. Germline V gene sequence: CDR1 MNHNY, CDR2 SVGAGI (reference sequence). Trimming cost V 2 bases and J 2 bases; bases outside gene matches: 2. The CDR3 runs 16 residues. The CDR3 DNA sequence: TGTGCCAGCAGTTACCGGACAGGGGGTACTAATGAAAAACTGTTTTTT. Protein: CASSYRTGGTNEKLFF.

V is TRBV7-8 and J is TRBJ1-3, with unresolved D. This CDR3 spans 14 amino acids. Germline CDR1 and CDR2: SGHVS and FQNEAQ. V lost 1 base and J 7 bases, leaving 11 bases between the germline ends. CDR3 in amino acids: CASSLDHLRNTIYF. The CDR3 region has the DNA TGTGCCAGCAGCTTAGATCACTTGAGGAACACCATATATTTT.

The J gene is TRBJ1-4, the V gene TRBV7-9; 9 bases are a match to TRBD1. With 2 bases clipped from V and 8 bases from J, the junction kept 12 bases outside the gene matches. Germline values: CDR1 SEHNR, CDR2 FQNEAQ (reference sequence). The CDR3 is 17 residues long. The CDR3 DNA is TGTGCCAGCAGCTTAAGTCCCGGGACAGGGCCGGGGGAAAAACTGTTTTTT. Protein: CASSLSPGTGPGEKLFF. Looking up the rest from reference TRBV7-9 and TRBJ1-4 gives the full variable domain: DTGVSQNPRHKITKRGQNVTFRCDPISEHNRLYWYRQTLGQGPEFLTYFQNEAQLEKSRLLSDRFSAERPKGSFSTLEIQRTEQGDSAMYLCASSLSPGTGPGEKLFFGSGTQLSVL.